This T cell receptor beta chain was identified during a study of T cell responses to AZD1222 COVID-19 vaccine. Turning to the study itself: The study pooled second doses at about 4 or about 12 weeks. Study-wide results and caveats: The donor group comprised mostly white British people and more females; the analysis possibly underestimated clonal diversity. Regions left unmutated in variants are reportedly the target of nearly half of spike-specific TCRs. Repertoires were obtained only post-peak T cell response.

The data were produced by immunoSEQ multiplex PCR, yet TCRdb's version contains in-frame clones alone and is incomplete. The sample has 85,000 to 90,000 clones, approximately 88% seen once; the top ten hold roughly 6%. The CDR3 contains 16 residues. Looked up from germline, CDR1 is PRHDT and CDR2 is FYEKMQ (reference sequence). V lost 3 bases to trimming and J lost 6 bases, with 15 bases between them. As concerns this clone: Its cognate antigen is unknown.

The chain has TRBV13 and TRBJ1-6; unclear D gene. The starting material was peripheral blood, obtained on day 0 of AZD1222 vaccination. This TCR was sampled from an adult in good health. The CDR3 bases are TGTGCCAGCAGCTTTTTCTCCGAGGGTCCTAATTCACCCCTCCACTTT. Amino acid sequence: CASSFFSEGPNSPLHF.